This T cell receptor beta chain came from a study of human T cells and chemical hapten exposure. At the level of the study: In the sensitization step, 2% DPC was placed on roughly 2 cm by roughly 2 cm of upper inner arm skin. Whole-study results and caveats: Against controls, expanded TCRs gave rise to significantly more large CDR3 similarity clusters.

V was cut by 5 bases and J by 6 bases, with 14 bases left in between. The CDR3 sequence is 14 residues long. Germline-derived CDR1 and CDR2 are LNHNV and YYDKDF (reference sequence). With regard to this clonotype: What it binds is unknown.

As processed by the authors: Counting gave a median of around 100,000 TCRs per sample, with values ranging from about 20,000 to 750,000. TCRdb re-derived calls from the RACE reads in MiXCR, one entry per CDR3 protein. What appears here as the V and J calls and clone size reflects TCRdb's work, not the paper's. The table has around 120,000 distinct CDR3 sequences, roughly an eighth seen once. Time point described: patch test 1, 2 weeks after DPC sensitization. Treatment reported: therapeutic diphenylcyclopropenone sensitization with weekly scalp DPC. The starting material, unfractionated whole blood, was used for total RNA extraction.

J is TRBJ1-5 and V is TRBV15, with D hard to call. The sample was whole blood, taken in connection with sensitization to the hapten diphenylcyclopropenone (DPC). This receptor was identified in a man younger than 35 with alopecia areata. Some clones in this sample may be carry-over from other donors' samples. CDR3 sequence: CATSRRVSGQPQHF. In nucleotides, the CDR3 is TGTGCCACCAGCCGCCGTGTTTCGGGTCAGCCCCAGCATTTT.